This TCR beta chain was found in a study of prognosis after radiotherapy for stage I lung cancer. Study details: About 5 patients had oligometastatic NSCLC after surgical resection of the primary tumor, and approximately 13 had newly diagnosed primary stage I lung tumors. The patient group consisted of roughly 13 men and over five women whose ages spanned roughly 50 to 90, median approximately 70 years.

The study, taken as a whole, reports: Tumor-specific reactivity of the expanded TCR clones remained undetermined.

A word on this clonotype: Its antigen is undetermined.

Germline CDR1 is SGHTA and CDR2 is FQGNSA. V lost 3 bases and J 5 bases, leaving 13 bases between the germline ends. The CDR3 sequence is 14 residues long. With two-round multiplex PCR, TCR beta CDR3 sequences were amplified from genomic DNA. First-round PCR amplification was performed with primers specific to each TRBV and TRBJ gene. It was universal primers that the second PCR round used. MiXCR, applied by TCRdb to the multiplex PCR reads, yields one record per CDR3 protein. The sample contains fewer than 30,000 distinct CDR3 sequences, around 46% of which appear only once. The source material was PBMCs, sampled before or after stereotactic body radiation therapy (not recorded which). The chain recombines TRBV7-2 with TRBJ1-2; TRBD1 is a possible D gene (5 bases). The source of this sequence is a donor at least 50 years old with non-small cell lung cancer. The CDR3: CASSFFMGLYGYTF. CDR3 sequence (DNA): TGTGCCAGCAGCTTCTTCATGGGGCTTTATGGCTACACCTTC.